The next 2 T cell receptor beta chains were all read from a single sample in a study of blood T cell repertoires in COVID-19. Assay: immunoSEQ multiplex PCR; the TCRdb copy retains only in-frame clones and omits some. The sample lists under 250,000 clones; around 84% were seen once. The sequencing sample was made of peripheral blood. These TCRs come from a human donor in a cohort sampled during active COVID-19.

The V gene is TRBV5-1, the J gene TRBJ1-1; D is ambiguous. Between the trimmed V and J ends, which lost 0 bases and 6 bases, there was a span of 12 bases. This CDR3 contains 14 residues. Germline assignment: CDR1 SGHRS and CDR2 YFSETQ. The CDR3 loop is CASSLEAGSPEAFF. For the CDR3, the DNA is TGCGCCAGCAGCTTGGAAGCGGGGAGCCCTGAAGCTTTCTTT.

The chain's CDR3 is CASSLGRGQTDTQYF. The CDR3 nucleotides read TGTGCCAGCAGCCTGGGCAGGGGGCAGACAGATACGCAGTATTTT. This chain joins TRBV11-2 and TRBJ2-3, with TRBD1 matching 8 bases. The J segment lost 3 bases and the V segment lost 5 bases, leaving 7 bases of the junction unmatched. This CDR3 spans 15 amino acids. The germline V gene has CDR1 SGHAT and CDR2 FQNNGV.